This TCR beta chain originates from a study of cytomegalovirus exposure and HLA in healthy donors. Study-level points and caveats: HLA allele associations emerged for roughly 17,000 TCR beta sequences in a later analysis, at 0.05 false discovery rate.

As to this clone: Antigen specificity is unknown.

Germline CDR1 and CDR2: SQVTM and ANQGSEA. CDR3 length equals 12 residues. V lost 3 bases, J lost 8 bases, and 13 bases lay in between. Both 60 Vbeta primers and 13 Jbeta primers went into the PCR. Profiling relied on immunoSEQ multiplex PCR, and the TCRdb table lists in-frame clones only, not all of them. The sample shows fewer than 250,000 clones, around 86% of them seen only once. This clonotype was sampled from a woman in her late teens or twenties in good health and CMV-seronegative. The material sequenced was PBMCs. The chain has TRBV29-1 and TRBJ1-1; D is uncertain. CDR3 protein: CSVDPLGFEAFF. Here the CDR3 DNA reads TGCAGCGTTGATCCCCTCGGGTTCGAAGCTTTCTTT.